This T cell receptor (beta chain) originates from a study of radiotherapy plus CTLA-4 blockade in lung cancer. This CDR3 spans 14 amino acids. J gave up 3 bases and V 5 bases, and 5 bases lay outside the gene matches. Germline CDR1 SGHTA, CDR2 FQGTGA. Clones were read by immunoSEQ multiplex PCR, and TCRdb kept only the in-frame ones, dropping some. The sample has some 120,000 clones, more than 75% seen once. A note on this clone: The sample carries other DNA sequences with the same CDR3.

This chain uses TRBV7-3 with TRBJ2-3, with 7 bases fitting TRBD1. The sequence came from a human donor with non-small cell lung cancer that progressed on radiotherapy plus ipilimumab. Some clones in this sample may be carry-over from other donors' samples. This specimen was peripheral blood, taken from a patient treated with radiotherapy plus ipilimumab. The DNA for the CDR3 is TGTGCCAGCAGCCCGGGACAGAGTACAGATACGCAGTATTTT. It is translated as CASSPGQSTDTQYF.